This T cell receptor (beta chain) appears in the sequencing data of a study of vaccination and CD4 T cells after COVID-19. Germline V gene sequence: CDR1 DFQATT, CDR2 SNEGSKA (reference sequence). V lost 7 bases to trimming and J lost 5 bases, with 18 bases between them. CDR3 length equals 14 residues. Time point reported: late sampling 161 to 241 days after vaccination in three convalescent patients. Treatment indicated: roughly ten-day PBMC culture with coronavirus spike peptide pools or control peptides (ViraFEST assay). This clonotype was counted only a few times. Its target is not known. Sequence data for DNA of cultured CD4+ T cells were generated by the Oncomine TCR Beta short-read assay. MiXCR, applied by TCRdb to the PCR reads, yields one record per CDR3 protein. The sample consists of about 20,000 distinct CDR3 sequences, approximately 38% of them appearing once.

The chain is built from TRBV20-1 and TRBJ1-5; perhaps TRBD1 as D (6 bases). This clonotype was obtained from a human donor who had recovered from COVID-19. The sample was CD4+ T cells from blood, cultured in vitro, taken about 7 months after SARS-CoV-2 vaccination. The CDR3 DNA sequence: TGCAGTGTCAAGACAGGCCTTTACGATCAGCCCCAGCATTTT. It translates to CSVKTGLYDQPQHF.